This entry features one T cell receptor (beta chain) sequence. Its antigen is not identified. This sample was included in a study of blood T cells in healthy people across ages. Study-wide results and caveats: A roughly linear age-dependent decrease characterized TCR beta diversity per million T cells.

Trimming left V 0 bases short and J 6 bases short, with 18 bases between. The CDR3 extends over 16 amino acids. Germline V gene lookup returns CDR1 SGHRS and CDR2 YFSETQ. With a J-beta primer mix and a sample-barcoded 5' primer, a second PCR ran about 7 to 12 cycles. Each of the cDNA molecules was tagged by a template-switch adaptor with 12 random nucleotides. TCRdb re-derived calls from the 5' RACE reads in MiXCR, one entry per CDR3 protein. The sample has around 1.5 million distinct CDR3 sequences, approximately 63% seen once. This sequence joins TRBV5-1 and TRBJ1-2, with D possibly matching TRBD1 (6 bases). This clonotype was obtained from a man between 18 and 29 years old in good health. The sample comprised blood. In nucleotides, the CDR3 is TGCGCCAGCAGCTTGGCCATCGGGGGGCAAAGAGATGGCTACACCTTC. Translating gives CASSLAIGGQRDGYTF.